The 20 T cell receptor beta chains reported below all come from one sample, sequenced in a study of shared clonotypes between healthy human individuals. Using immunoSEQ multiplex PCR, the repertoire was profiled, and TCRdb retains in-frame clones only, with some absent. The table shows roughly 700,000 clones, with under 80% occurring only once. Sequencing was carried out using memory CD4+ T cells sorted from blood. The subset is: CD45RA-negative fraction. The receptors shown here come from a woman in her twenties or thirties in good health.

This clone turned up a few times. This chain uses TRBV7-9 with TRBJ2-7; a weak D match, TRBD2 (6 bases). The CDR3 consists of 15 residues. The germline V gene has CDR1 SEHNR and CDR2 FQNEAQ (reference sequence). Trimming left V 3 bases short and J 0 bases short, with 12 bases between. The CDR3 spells CASSLWGEVSYEQYF. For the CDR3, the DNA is TGTGCCAGCAGCTTGTGGGGGGAGGTCTCCTACGAGCAGTACTTC.

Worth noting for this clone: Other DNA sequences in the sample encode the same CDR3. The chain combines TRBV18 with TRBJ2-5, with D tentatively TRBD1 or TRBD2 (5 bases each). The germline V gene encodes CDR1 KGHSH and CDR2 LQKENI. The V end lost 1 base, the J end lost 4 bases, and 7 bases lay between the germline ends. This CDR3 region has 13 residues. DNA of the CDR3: TGTGCCAGCTCACCACGAGGGGCAGAGACCCAGTACTTC. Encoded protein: CASSPRGAETQYF.

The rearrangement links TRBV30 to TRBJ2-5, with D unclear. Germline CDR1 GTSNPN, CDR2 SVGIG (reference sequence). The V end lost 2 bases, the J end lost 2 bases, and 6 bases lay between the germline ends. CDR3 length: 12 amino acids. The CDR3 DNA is TGTGCCTGGAGTCCAATGCAAGAGACCCAGTACTTC. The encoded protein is CAWSPMQETQYF.

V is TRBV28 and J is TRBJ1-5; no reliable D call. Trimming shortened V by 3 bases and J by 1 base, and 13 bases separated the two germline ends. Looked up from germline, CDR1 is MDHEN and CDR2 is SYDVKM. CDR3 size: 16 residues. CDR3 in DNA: TGTGCCAGCAGTTTGGAGGGAAAGGGAAGCAATCAGCCCCAGCATTTT. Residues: CASSLEGKGSNQPQHF.

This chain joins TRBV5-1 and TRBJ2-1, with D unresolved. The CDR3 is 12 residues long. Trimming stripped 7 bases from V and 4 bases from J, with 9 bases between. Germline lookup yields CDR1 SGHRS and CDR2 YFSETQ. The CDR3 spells CASAAAYNEQFF. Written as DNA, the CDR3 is TGCGCCAGCGCAGCAGCTTACAATGAGCAGTTCTTC.

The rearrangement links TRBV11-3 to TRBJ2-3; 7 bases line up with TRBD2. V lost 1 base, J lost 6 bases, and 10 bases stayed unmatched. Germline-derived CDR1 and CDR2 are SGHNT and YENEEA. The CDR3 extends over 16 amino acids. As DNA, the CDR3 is TGTGCCAGCAGCTTAGGGCGGGAGACTGGGATGGATACGCAGTATTTT. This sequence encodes CASSLGRETGMDTQYF.

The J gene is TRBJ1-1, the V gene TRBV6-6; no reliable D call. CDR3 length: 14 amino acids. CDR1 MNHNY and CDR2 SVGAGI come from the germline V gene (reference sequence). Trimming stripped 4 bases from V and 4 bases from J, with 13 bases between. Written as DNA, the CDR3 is TGTGCCAGCAGTTCCTATGACACACTCACTGAAGCTTTCTTT. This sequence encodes CASSSYDTLTEAFF.

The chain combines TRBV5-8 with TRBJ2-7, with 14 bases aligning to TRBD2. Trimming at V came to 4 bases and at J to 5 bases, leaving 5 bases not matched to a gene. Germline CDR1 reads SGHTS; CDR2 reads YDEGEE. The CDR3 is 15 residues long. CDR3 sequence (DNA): TGTGCCAGCAGCAGACTAGCGGGAGGGCGGAACGAGCAGTACTTC. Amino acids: CASSRLAGGRNEQYF.

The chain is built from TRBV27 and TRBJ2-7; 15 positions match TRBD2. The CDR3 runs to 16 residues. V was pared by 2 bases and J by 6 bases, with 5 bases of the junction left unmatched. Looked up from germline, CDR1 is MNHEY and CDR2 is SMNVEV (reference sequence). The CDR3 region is CASSLLGLAGGSEQYF. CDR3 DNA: TGTGCCAGCAGTTTACTGGGACTAGCGGGAGGAAGCGAGCAGTACTTC.

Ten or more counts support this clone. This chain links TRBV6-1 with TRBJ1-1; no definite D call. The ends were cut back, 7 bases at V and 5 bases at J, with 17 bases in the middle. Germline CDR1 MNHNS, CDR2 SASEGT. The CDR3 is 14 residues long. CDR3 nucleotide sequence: TGTGCCAGCACGATGGACGGACGTGAGACTGAAGCTTTCTTT. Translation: CASTMDGRETEAFF.

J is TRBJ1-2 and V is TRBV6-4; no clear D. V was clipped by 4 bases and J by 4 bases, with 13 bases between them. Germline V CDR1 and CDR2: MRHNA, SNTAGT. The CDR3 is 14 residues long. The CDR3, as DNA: TGTGCCAGCAGTGCCTTCCCGGAGGGCTATGGCTACACCTTC. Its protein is CASSAFPEGYGYTF.

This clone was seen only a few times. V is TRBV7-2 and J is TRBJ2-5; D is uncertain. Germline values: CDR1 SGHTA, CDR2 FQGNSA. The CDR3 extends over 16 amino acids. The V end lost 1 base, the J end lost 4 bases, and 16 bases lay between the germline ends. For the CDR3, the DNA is TGTGCCAGCAGCTTAGGAAATGGCGTGGGATCAGAGACCCAGTACTTC. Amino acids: CASSLGNGVGSETQYF. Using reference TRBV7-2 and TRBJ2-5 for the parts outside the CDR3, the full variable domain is GAGVSQSPSNKVTEKGKDVELRCDPISGHTALYWYRQSLGQGLEFLIYFQGNSAPDKSGLPSDRFSAERTGGSVSTLTIQRTQQEDSAVYLCASSLGNGVGSETQYFGPGTRLLVL.

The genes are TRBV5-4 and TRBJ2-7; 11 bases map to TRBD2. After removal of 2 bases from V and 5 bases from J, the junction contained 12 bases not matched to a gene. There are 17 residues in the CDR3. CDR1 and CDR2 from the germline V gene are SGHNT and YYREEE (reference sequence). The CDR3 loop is CASSLSVFTSGSNEQYF. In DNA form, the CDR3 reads TGTGCCAGCAGCTTATCGGTGTTTACTAGCGGGAGCAACGAGCAGTACTTC. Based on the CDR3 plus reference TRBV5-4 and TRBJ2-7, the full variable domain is ETGVTQSPTHLIKTRGQQVTLRCSSQSGHNTVSWYQQALGQGPQFIFQYYREEENGRGNFPPRFSGLQFPNYSSELNVNALELDDSALYLCASSLSVFTSGSNEQYFGPGTRLTVT.

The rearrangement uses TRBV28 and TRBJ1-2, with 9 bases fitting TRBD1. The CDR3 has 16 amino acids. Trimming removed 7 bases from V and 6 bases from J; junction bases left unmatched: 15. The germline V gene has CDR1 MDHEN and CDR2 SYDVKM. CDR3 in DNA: TGTGCCAGCATTACGACCACCGGGACAGGGAGGAATGGCTACACCTTC. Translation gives CASITTTGTGRNGYTF.

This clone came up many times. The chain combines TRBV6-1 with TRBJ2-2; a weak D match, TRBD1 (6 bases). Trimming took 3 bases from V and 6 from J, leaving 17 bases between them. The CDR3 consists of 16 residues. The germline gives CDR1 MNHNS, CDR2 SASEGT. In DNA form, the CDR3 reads TGTGCCAGCAGTGATGCGACAGGATCCCTCGCCGGGGAGCTGTTTTTT. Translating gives CASSDATGSLAGELFF.

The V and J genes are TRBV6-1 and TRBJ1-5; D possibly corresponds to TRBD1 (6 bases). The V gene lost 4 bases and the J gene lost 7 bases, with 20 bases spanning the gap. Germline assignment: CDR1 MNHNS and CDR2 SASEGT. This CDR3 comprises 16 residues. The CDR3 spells CASSGRQAAAGQPQHF. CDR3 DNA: TGTGCCAGCAGTGGCCGACAGGCAGCCGCGGGCCAGCCCCAGCATTTT.

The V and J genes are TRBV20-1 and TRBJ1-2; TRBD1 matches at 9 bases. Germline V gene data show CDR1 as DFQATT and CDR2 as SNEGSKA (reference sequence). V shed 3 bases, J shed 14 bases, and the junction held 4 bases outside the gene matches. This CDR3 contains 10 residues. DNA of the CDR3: TGCAGTGCTAGGGGACAGGGAGAGACCTTC. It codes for CSARGQGETF.

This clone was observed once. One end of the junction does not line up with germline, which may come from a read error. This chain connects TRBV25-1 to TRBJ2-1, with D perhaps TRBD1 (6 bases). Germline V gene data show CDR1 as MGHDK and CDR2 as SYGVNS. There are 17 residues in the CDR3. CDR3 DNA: TGTGCCAGCAATGAAGGGGGACGCGCCCGCACATATAATGAGCAGTTCTTC. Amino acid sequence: CASNEGGRARTYNEQFF. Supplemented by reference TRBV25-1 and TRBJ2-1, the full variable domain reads EADIYQTPRYLVIGTGKKITLECSQTMGHDKMYWYQQDPGMELHLIHYSYGVNSTEKGDLSSESTVSRIRTEHFPLTLESARPSHTSQYLCASNEGGRARTYNEQFFGPGTRLTVL.

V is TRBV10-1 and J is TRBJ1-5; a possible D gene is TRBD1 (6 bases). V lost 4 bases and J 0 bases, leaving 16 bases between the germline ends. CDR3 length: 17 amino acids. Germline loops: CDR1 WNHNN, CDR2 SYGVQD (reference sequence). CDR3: CASSVRQARYSNQPQHF. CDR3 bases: TGCGCCAGCAGTGTGAGACAGGCCCGTTATAGCAATCAGCCCCAGCATTTT.

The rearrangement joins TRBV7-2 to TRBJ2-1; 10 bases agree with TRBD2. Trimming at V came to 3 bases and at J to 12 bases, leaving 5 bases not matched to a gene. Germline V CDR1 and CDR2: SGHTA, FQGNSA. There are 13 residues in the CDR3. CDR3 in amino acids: CASSFLAGDSQFF. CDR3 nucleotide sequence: TGTGCCAGCAGCTTCCTAGCGGGGGATTCGCAGTTCTTC.